This T cell receptor beta chain emerged from a study of blood T cell repertoires in COVID-19. Study overall: COVID-19 samples, acute and convalescent, were from the United States, Italy and Spain.

The CDR3 has 16 residues. In germline, CDR1 is SEHNR, CDR2 FQNEAQ (reference sequence). The trim removed 3 bases at V and 7 bases at J, leaving 9 bases unmatched. TCRdb's table, derived via immunoSEQ multiplex PCR, lists solely in-frame clones and lacks some. The repertoire holds about 56,000 clones, with roughly 90% as singletons. Sequenced material: peripheral blood. The sequence was obtained from a human donor in a cohort sampled during active COVID-19. The chain carries TRBV7-9 and TRBJ2-1, with TRBD1 matching 10 bases. This CDR3 reads CASSFLSTGGWNEQFF. CDR3 coding DNA: TGTGCCAGCAGCTTTTTGTCGACAGGGGGCTGGAATGAGCAGTTCTTC. The whole variable domain, filled in from reference TRBV7-9 and TRBJ2-1, reads DTGVSQNPRHKITKRGQNVTFRCDPISEHNRLYWYRQTLGQGPEFLTYFQNEAQLEKSRLLSDRFSAERPKGSFSTLEIQRTEQGDSAMYLCASSFLSTGGWNEQFFGPGTRLTVL.